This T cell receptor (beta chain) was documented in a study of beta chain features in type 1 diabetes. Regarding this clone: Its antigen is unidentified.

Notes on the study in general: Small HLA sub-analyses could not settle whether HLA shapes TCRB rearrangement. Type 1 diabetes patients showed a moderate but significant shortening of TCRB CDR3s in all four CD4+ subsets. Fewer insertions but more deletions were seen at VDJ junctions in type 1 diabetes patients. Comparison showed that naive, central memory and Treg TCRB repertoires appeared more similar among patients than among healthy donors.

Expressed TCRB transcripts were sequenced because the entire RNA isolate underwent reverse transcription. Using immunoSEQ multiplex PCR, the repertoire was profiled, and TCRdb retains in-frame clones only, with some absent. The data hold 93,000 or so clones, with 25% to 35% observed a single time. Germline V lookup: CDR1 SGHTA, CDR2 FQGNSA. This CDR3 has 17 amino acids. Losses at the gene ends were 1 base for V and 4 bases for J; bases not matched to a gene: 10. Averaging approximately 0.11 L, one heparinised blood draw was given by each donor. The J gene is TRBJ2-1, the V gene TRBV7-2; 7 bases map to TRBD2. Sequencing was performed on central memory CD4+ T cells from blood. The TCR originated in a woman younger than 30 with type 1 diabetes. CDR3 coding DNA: TGTGCCAGCAGCTTAGAATCGTCTAGCGGAGGTTACAATGAGCAGTTCTTC. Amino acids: CASSLESSSGGYNEQFF.